Shown below are 20 T cell receptor beta chains from a single sample sequenced in a study of blood T cell repertoires in COVID-19 (dated by TCRdb to 2020 to 2021). Library preparation used the immunoSEQ multiplex PCR assay. Here the immuneACCESS table is served through TCRdb, limited to in-frame sequences with V and J called. Missing clones are a known gap in these copies; in checked studies unresolved V genes cover under half, and the rest lacks a known reason. This sample is represented by about 180,000 clones; roughly 86% of them were singletons. The ten largest clones capture less than 0.7% of the sample. Sequenced sample: peripheral blood. The receptor source for this set is a man in his 60s with COVID-19, enrolled during active disease.

V and J are TRBV6-5 and TRBJ2-7; D might be TRBD1 (6 bases). Germline V gene data show CDR1 as MNHEY and CDR2 as SVGAGI. Between the trimmed V and J ends, which lost 4 bases and 0 bases, there was a span of 16 bases. There are 16 residues in the CDR3. In DNA, the CDR3 is TGTGCCAGCAGTTGGTCCGGGACATCAAGCTCCTACGAGCAGTACTTC. It yields the protein CASSWSGTSSSYEQYF.

The chain links TRBV27 to TRBJ2-2; 9 positions match TRBD1. The germline V gene has CDR1 MNHEY and CDR2 SMNVEV (reference sequence). Germline trimming cut 5 bases from V and 5 bases from J; bases unmatched to any gene: 6. The CDR3 length is 15 residues. CDR3 in DNA: TGTGCCAGCAGTGTCCGGGACAGGGCAACCGGGGAGCTGTTTTTT. Its translation: CASSVRDRATGELFF.

Only one count was recorded for this clone. The chain links TRBV7-9 to TRBJ2-1; TRBD2 agrees at 8 bases. The CDR3 is 14 residues long. V shed 9 bases and J 4 bases; nucleotides not matched to a gene: 8. Germline V gives CDR1 SEHNR, CDR2 FQNEAQ (reference sequence). The CDR3: CASSIREGYNEQFF. In DNA, the CDR3 is TGTGCCAGTTCCATCCGGGAGGGGTACAATGAGCAGTTCTTC. Full variable domain (missing parts from reference TRBV7-9 and TRBJ2-1): DTGVSQNPRHKITKRGQNVTFRCDPISEHNRLYWYRQTLGQGPEFLTYFQNEAQLEKSRLLSDRFSAERPKGSFSTLEIQRTEQGDSAMYLCASSIREGYNEQFFGPGTRLTVL.

V gene TRBV3-1 (or the pseudogene TRBV3-2) combines with J gene TRBJ2-4; a possible D gene is TRBD1 (7 bases). The CDR3 covers 18 residues. Germline CDR1 reads LGHDT; CDR2 reads YNNKEL (reference sequence). The V and J ends lost 4 bases and 0 bases respectively, with 19 bases between them. The CDR3 DNA reads as TGTGCCAGCAGCCTCAGGGGGGCCCAGTCGATAGCCAAAAACATTCAGTACTTC. Amino acid sequence: CASSLRGAQSIAKNIQYF.

This clone occurred a few times. The J gene is TRBJ2-1, the V gene TRBV5-5, with TRBD2 matching 9 bases. The CDR3 is 15 amino acids. V trimming: 2 bases; J trimming: 9 bases; junction bases outside the gene matches: 9. Germline V lookup: CDR1 SGHKS, CDR2 YYEKEE (reference sequence). CDR3 bases: TGTGCCAGCAGCTTAACTAGCGGGCTTTCTAGTGAGCAGTTCTTC. Translating gives CASSLTSGLSSEQFF.

This clone came up a few times. This chain connects TRBV2 to TRBJ1-1; D ambiguous. V lost 6 bases, J lost 1 base, and 15 bases lay in between. Per the germline V gene, CDR1 is SNHLY and CDR2 is FYNNEI. The CDR3 loop spans 15 amino acids. In DNA form, the CDR3 reads TGTGCCAGCAGAGCCGGTGCTCCTAGGAACACTGAAGCTTTCTTT. It encodes CASRAGAPRNTEAFF.

The chain uses TRBV9 and TRBJ1-3; D remains unclear. Per germline, CDR1 SGDLS and CDR2 YYNGEE. V lost 3 bases, J lost 9 bases, and 19 bases lay in between. The CDR3 contains 15 residues. The CDR3 DNA sequence: TGTGCCAGCAGCGCACGATGGGATCGGGGTGGCACCATATATTTT. Its translation is CASSARWDRGGTIYF.

The chain recombines TRBV5-1 with TRBJ1-1; D is undetermined. Trimming left V 1 base short and J 1 base short, with 8 bases between. Germline-derived CDR1 and CDR2 are SGHRS and YFSETQ. The CDR3 runs to 14 residues. The CDR3 sequence: CASSLRQANTEAFF. Here the CDR3 DNA reads TGCGCCAGCAGCTTGCGGCAGGCGAACACTGAAGCTTTCTTT.

The V gene is TRBV14, the J gene TRBJ2-6; the D is unclear. CDR3 size: 15 residues. Germline V gene sequence: CDR1 SGHDN, CDR2 FVKESK. Trimming shortened V by 1 base and J by 4 bases, and 8 bases separated the two germline ends. DNA of the CDR3: TGTGCCAGCAGCCAAGGATGGGCCGGGGCCAACGTCCTGACTTTC. This sequence encodes CASSQGWAGANVLTF.

The rearrangement links TRBV5-6 to TRBJ2-5; perhaps TRBD2 as D (5 bases). Per the germline V gene, CDR1 is SGHDT and CDR2 is YYEEEE. V lost 0 bases and J 7 bases, leaving 13 bases between the germline ends. This CDR3 is built from 14 residues. The CDR3 protein is CASSLVDLRGTQYF. In nucleotides, the CDR3 is TGTGCCAGCAGCTTGGTGGATCTTCGGGGGACCCAGTACTTC.

V is TRBV6-5 and J is TRBJ2-7; no clear D gene. Germline values: CDR1 MNHEY, CDR2 SVGAGI. This CDR3 spans 15 amino acids. V lost 0 bases and J lost 2, with 11 bases in between. The CDR3 sequence is CASSYSAASPYEQYF. The DNA of the CDR3 is TGTGCCAGCAGTTACTCGGCAGCTAGTCCCTACGAGCAGTACTTC.

This sequence joins TRBV5-6 and TRBJ2-5; 9 bases map to TRBD1. The junction had 8 bases not matched to a gene; V was cut back by 3 bases and J by 5 bases. This CDR3 has 15 amino acids. Germline CDR1 SGHDT, CDR2 YYEEEE. The CDR3 coding sequence is TGTGCCAGCAGCTCCCGGACAGGGGTCCGGGAGACCCAGTACTTC. Its translation: CASSSRTGVRETQYF.

The chain links TRBV5-4 to TRBJ2-3; TRBD2 might be the D (6 bases). Germline CDR1 reads SGHNT; CDR2 reads YYREEE (reference sequence). This CDR3 spans 14 amino acids. The V and J ends lost 10 bases and 1 base respectively, with 16 bases between them. The CDR3 region has the DNA TGTGCCGCCGGGGCGGGACTCCGCACAGATACGCAGTATTTT. Its translation: CAAGAGLRTDTQYF.

This clone was detected a few times. The rearrangement joins TRBV4-2 to TRBJ1-2, with D perhaps matching TRBD1 (6 bases). The germline CDR1 and CDR2 sequences are LGHNA and YNFKEQ. The CDR3 spans 14 residues. The V end was cut by 1 base, the J end by 7 bases, with 13 bases between. CDR3: CASSQGAQGPGYTF. The DNA for the CDR3 is TGTGCCAGCAGCCAAGGGGCCCAGGGGCCTGGCTACACCTTC.

The chain recombines TRBV28 with TRBJ1-5; TRBD1 matches at 7 bases. V was pared by 1 base and J by 5 bases, with 5 bases of the junction left unmatched. The CDR3 loop spans 15 amino acids. Germline V CDR1 and CDR2: MDHEN, SYDVKM. DNA for the CDR3: TGTGCCAGCAGTTTATCGACAGGGCAGGATCAGCCCCAGCATTTT. Protein: CASSLSTGQDQPQHF.

This clone was observed a few times. This chain connects TRBV7-2 to TRBJ1-1; D might be TRBD1 (5 bases). V lost 1 base and J 4 bases, leaving 13 bases between the germline ends. The CDR3 length is 15 residues. Germline V CDR1 and CDR2: SGHTA, FQGNSA. Here the CDR3 reads CASSLGGVSGTEAFF. Here the CDR3 DNA reads TGTGCCAGCAGCTTAGGGGGGGTTTCTGGCACTGAAGCTTTCTTT.

This clone showed up just once. J is TRBJ2-3 and V is TRBV11-3; tentatively, D is TRBD1 (6 bases). The CDR3 has 15 amino acids. Trimming took 1 base from V and 4 from J, leaving 12 bases between them. Germline lookup yields CDR1 SGHNT and CDR2 YENEEA. The CDR3 DNA follows: TGTGCCAGCAGCTTAGTAAAGGGGGTGGCAGATACGCAGTATTTT. It encodes CASSLVKGVADTQYF. The entire variable domain, with the rest obtained from reference TRBV11-3 and TRBJ2-3, is as follows: EAGVVQSPRYKIIEKKQPVAFWCNPISGHNTLYWYLQNLGQGPELLIRYENEEAVDDSQLPKDRFSAERLKGVDSTLKIQPAELGDSAVYLCASSLVKGVADTQYFGPGTRLTVL.

This clone appeared many times. The CDR3 DNA is TGTGCTAGTGTCCAAGGGGGCGCGAACACTGAAGCTTTCTTT. Its translation: CASVQGGANTEAFF. The chain carries TRBV12-5 and TRBJ1-1, with 7 bases fitting TRBD1. This CDR3 spans 14 amino acids. With 7 bases clipped from V and 1 base from J, the junction kept 6 bases outside the gene matches. Germline V gene data show CDR1 as LGHNT and CDR2 as FRNRAP.

The chain recombines TRBV7-6 with TRBJ2-2, with TRBD1 matching over 9 bases. The J segment lost 1 base and the V segment lost 6 bases, leaving 6 bases of the junction unmatched. The germline V gene has CDR1 SGHVS and CDR2 FNYEAQ. CDR3 length equals 16 residues. The CDR3 nucleotides are TGTGCCAGCAGACCTACAGGGGGCTTGAACACCGGGGAGCTGTTTTTT. This sequence encodes CASRPTGGLNTGELFF.

The chain employs TRBV6-6 and TRBJ1-4; D not certain. The CDR3 loop spans 14 amino acids. Trimming cost V 2 bases and J 12 bases, with 16 bases left between them. The germline gives CDR1 MNHNY, CDR2 SVGAGI (reference sequence). Written as DNA, the CDR3 is TGTGCCAGCAGTTACGCAGAAAGAGGCGGGGAACTGTTTTTT. It is translated as CASSYAERGGELFF.